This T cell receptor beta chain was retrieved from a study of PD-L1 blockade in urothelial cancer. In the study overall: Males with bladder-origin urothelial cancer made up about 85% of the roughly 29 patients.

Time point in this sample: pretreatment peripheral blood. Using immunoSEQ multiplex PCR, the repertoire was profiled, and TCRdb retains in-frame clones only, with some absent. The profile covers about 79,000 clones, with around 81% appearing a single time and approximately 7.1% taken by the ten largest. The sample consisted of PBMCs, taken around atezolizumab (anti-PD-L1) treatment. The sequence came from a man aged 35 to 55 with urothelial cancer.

The CDR3 nucleotides read TGCAGCGTTTTACAAGGGGATACCGGGGAGCTGTTTTTT. This encodes CSVLQGDTGELFF. The V call is TRBV29-1, the J call TRBJ2-2; TRBD1 might be the D (5 bases). CDR1 and CDR2 (germline): SQVTM, ANQGSEA. V lost 5 bases and J 5 bases, leaving 12 bases between the germline ends. The CDR3 totals 13 residues.